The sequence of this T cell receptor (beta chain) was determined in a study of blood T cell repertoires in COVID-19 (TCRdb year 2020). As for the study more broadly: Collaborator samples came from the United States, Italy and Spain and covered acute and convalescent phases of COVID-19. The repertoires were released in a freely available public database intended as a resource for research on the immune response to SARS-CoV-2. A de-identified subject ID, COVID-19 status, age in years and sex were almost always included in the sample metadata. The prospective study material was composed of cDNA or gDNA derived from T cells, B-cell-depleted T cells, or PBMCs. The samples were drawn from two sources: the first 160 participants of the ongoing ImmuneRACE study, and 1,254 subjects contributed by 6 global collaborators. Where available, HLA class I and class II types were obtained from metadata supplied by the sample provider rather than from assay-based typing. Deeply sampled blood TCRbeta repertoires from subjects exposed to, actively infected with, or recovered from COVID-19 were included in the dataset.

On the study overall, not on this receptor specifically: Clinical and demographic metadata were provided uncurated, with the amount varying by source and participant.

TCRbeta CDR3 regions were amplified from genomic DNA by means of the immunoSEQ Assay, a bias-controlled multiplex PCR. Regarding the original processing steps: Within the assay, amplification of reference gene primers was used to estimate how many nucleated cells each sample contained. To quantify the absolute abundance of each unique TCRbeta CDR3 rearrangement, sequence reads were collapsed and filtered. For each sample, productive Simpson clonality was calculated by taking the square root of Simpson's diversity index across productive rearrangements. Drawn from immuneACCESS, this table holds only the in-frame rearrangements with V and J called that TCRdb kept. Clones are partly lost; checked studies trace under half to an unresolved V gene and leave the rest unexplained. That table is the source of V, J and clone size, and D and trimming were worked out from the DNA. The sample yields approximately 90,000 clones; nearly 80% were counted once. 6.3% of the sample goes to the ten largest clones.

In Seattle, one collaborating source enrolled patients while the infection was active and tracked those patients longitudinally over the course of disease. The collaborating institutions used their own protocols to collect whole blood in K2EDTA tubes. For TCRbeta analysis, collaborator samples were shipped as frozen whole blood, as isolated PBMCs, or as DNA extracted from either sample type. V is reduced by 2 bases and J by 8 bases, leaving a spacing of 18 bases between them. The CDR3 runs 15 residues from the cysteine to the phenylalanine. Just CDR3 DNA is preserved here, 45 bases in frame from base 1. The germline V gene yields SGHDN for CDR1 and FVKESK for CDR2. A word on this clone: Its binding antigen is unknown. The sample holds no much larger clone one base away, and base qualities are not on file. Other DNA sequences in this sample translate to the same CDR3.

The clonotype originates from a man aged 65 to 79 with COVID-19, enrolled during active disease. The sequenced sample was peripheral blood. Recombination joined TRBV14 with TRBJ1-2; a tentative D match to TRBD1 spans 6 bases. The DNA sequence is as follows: TGTGCCAGCAGCCAAACTGGGGGCCGGGTGAGGGGCTACACCTTC. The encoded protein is CASSQTGGRVRGYTF.